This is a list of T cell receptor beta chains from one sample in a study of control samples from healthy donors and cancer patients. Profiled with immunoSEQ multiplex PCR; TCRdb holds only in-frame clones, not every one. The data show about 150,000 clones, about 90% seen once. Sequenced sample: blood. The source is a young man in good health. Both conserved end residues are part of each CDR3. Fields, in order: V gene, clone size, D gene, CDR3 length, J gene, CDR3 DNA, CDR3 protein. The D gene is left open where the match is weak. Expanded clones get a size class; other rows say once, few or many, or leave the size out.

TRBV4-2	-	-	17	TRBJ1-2	TGTGCCAGCAGCCAAGATCTAGAGACAGGTGAATCATATGGCTACACCTTC	CASSQDLETGESYGYTF
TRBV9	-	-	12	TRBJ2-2	TGTGCCAGCAGCCCCCGTGGGCGGGAGCTGTTTTTT	CASSPRGRELFF
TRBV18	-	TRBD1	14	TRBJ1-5	TGTGCCAGCTCACCGACAGGGGGGAATCAGCCCCAGCATTTT	CASSPTGGNQPQHF
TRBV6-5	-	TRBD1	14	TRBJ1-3	TGTGCCAGCAGCCAGGGGGCGGAGGGAAACACCATATATTTT	CASSQGAEGNTIYF
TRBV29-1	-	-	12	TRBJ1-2	TGCAGCGTTGAAGACCACAGGGTTGGCTACACCTTC	CSVEDHRVGYTF
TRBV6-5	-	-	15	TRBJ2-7	TGTGCCAGCAGCGCCGGTAGTCGTCTTACCTACGAGCAGTACTTC	CASSAGSRLTYEQYF
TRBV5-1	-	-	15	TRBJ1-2	TGCGCCAGCAGAGTGCAAGGACGGTCTATCAATGGCTACACCTTC	CASRVQGRSINGYTF
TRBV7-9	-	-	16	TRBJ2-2	TGTGCCAGCAGCCCCTGGCGTGGAGGGGGCACCGGGGAGCTGTTTTTT	CASSPWRGGGTGELFF
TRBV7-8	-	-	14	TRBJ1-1	TGTGCCAGCAGCTTAGTCAAGGGGAACACTGAAGCTTTCTTT	CASSLVKGNTEAFF
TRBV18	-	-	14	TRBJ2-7	TGTGCCAGCTCACCAACCGCAGCAACCTACGAGCAGTACTTC	CASSPTAATYEQYF
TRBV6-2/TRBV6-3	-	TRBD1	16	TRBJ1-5	TGTGCCAGCAGTTACTCCCAGACAGGGTTCGGTCAGCCCCAGCATTTT	CASSYSQTGFGQPQHF
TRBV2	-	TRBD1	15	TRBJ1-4	TGTGCCAGCAGTAAAGAGACAGGGGGATTTGAAAAACTGTTTTTT	CASSKETGGFEKLFF
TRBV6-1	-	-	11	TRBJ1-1	TGTGCCAGCAGGGAAGACACTGAAGCTTTCTTT	CASREDTEAFF
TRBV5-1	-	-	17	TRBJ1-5	TGCGCCAGCAGCCCGGCCCCGGGGAGGAGCGGCAATCAGCCCCAGCATTTT	CASSPAPGRSGNQPQHF
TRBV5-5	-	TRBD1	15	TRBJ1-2	TGTGCCAGCAGCTTGTCCGGACAGGTCGACTATGGCTACACCTTC	CASSLSGQVDYGYTF
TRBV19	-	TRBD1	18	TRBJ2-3	TGTGCCAGTAGTAACCAATACAGGGGACGGACTAGCACAGATACGCAGTATTTT	CASSNQYRGRTSTDTQYF
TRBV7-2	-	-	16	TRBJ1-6	TGTGCCAGCAGCTTAGATTGGGGCTCCTATAATTCACCCCTCCACTTT	CASSLDWGSYNSPLHF
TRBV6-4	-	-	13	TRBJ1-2	TGTGCCAGCATGGCAGGCCGGAGTGATGGCTACACCTTC	CASMAGRSDGYTF
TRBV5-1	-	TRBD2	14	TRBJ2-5	TGCGCCAGCAGCCCTCCGGGGGGATGGGAGACCCAGTACTTC	CASSPPGGWETQYF
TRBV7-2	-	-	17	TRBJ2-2	TGTGCCAGCAGCTCCCTCTCTCTCATCGGCGGGGCCGGGGAGCTGTTTTTT	CASSSLSLIGGAGELFF
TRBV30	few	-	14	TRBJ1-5	TGTGCCTGGAGTTCAGGGAACCTCAATCAGCCCCAGCATTTT	CAWSSGNLNQPQHF
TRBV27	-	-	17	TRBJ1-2	TGTGCCAGCAGTGACACCGCGCCCGGGGCGGAGAGGTATGGCTACACCTTC	CASSDTAPGAERYGYTF
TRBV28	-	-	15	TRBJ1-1	TGTGCCAGTACCCCCGGTGGCGCGGACAACACTGAAGCTTTCTTT	CASTPGGADNTEAFF
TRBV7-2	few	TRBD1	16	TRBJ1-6	TGTGCCAGCAGCTTAGACGGGACAGGGGGTGGTTCACCCCTCCACTTT	CASSLDGTGGGSPLHF
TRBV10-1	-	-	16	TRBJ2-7	TGCGCCAGCAGTGAGTCGGTGTCGGGAAGGCCCTACGAGCAGTACTTC	CASSESVSGRPYEQYF
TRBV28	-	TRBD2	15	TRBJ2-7	TGTGCCAGCAGTTTTTCCCGGGGGGGTGCGGGGGAGCAGTACTTC	CASSFSRGGAGEQYF
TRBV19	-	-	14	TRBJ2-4	TGTGCCAGTGAGAAGACGGGAGCCAAAAACATTCAGTACTTC	CASEKTGAKNIQYF
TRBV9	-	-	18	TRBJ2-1	TGTGCCAGCAGCGTAGGGGCAGGGCAGAGGGGTGTGGGCAATGAGCAGTTCTTC	CASSVGAGQRGVGNEQFF
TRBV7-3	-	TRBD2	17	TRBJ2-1	TGTGCCAGCAGCTCCGGGACTAGCGGGGGGGCCCGGGATGAGCAGTTCTTC	CASSSGTSGGARDEQFF
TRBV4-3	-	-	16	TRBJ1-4	TGCGCCAGCAGCCGCCTAGTCAGGGAGGGGAATGAAAAACTGTTTTTT	CASSRLVREGNEKLFF
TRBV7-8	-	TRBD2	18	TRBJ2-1	TGTGCCAGCAGCTTTCTTGCTAGCGGGGGGCCCTCGTACAATGAGCAGTTCTTC	CASSFLASGGPSYNEQFF
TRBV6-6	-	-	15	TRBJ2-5	TGTGCCAGCAGTTACTCCGGATGGGACCCAGAGACCCAGTACTTC	CASSYSGWDPETQYF
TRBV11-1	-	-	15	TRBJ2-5	TGTGCCAGCAGCTTAGGGGCAGGTCCACGAGAGACCCAGTACTTC	CASSLGAGPRETQYF
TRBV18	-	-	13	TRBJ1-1	TGTGCCAGCTCACCAAACCTGAACACTGAAGCTTTCTTT	CASSPNLNTEAFF
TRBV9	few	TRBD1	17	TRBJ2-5	TGTGCCAGCAGCGTAGGTGGAAACAGGGGTGGTCAAGAGACCCAGTACTTC	CASSVGGNRGGQETQYF
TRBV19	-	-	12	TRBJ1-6	TGTGCCAGTAGTAGAGCGTATTCACCCCTCCACTTT	CASSRAYSPLHF
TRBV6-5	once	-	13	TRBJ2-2	TGTGCCACCCACCGTACGGACACCGGGGAGCTGTTTTTT	CATHRTDTGELFF
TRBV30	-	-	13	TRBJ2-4	TGTGCCTGGAGCCGTGGGGCCAAAAACATTCAGTACTTC	CAWSRGAKNIQYF
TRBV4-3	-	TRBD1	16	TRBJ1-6	TGCGCCAGCAGCCAAGAGATGGGACAGGGGACGTCACCCCTCCACTTT	CASSQEMGQGTSPLHF
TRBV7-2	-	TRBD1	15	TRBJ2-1	TGTGCCAGCAGCTGGGACAGGGGAGGGGGCAATGAGCAGTTCTTC	CASSWDRGGGNEQFF
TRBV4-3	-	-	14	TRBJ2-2	TGCGCCAGCAGCCTATTCCAGGGCACCGGGGAGCTGTTTTTT	CASSLFQGTGELFF
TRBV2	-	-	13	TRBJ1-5	TGTGCCAGCAAGATTAACTCTAATCAGCCCCAGCATTTT	CASKINSNQPQHF
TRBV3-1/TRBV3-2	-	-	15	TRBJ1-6	TGTGCCAGCAGCCAAGGGGGACTTTGTCATTCACCCCTCCACTTT	CASSQGGLCHSPLHF
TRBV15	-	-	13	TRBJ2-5	TGTGCCACCAGCAGAGGAGCTGGGGAGACCCAGTACTTC	CATSRGAGETQYF
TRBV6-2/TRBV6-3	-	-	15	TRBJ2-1	TGTGCCAGCAGTTTATCGGGACTGGCATACAATGAGCAGTTCTTC	CASSLSGLAYNEQFF
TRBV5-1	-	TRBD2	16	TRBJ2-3	TGCGCCAGCAGCTTGGCCCTAGCGGGGAGCACAGATACGCAGTATTTT	CASSLALAGSTDTQYF
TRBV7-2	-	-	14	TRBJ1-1	TGTGCCAGCAAGAGTAGTCAGGGAAACACTGAAGCTTTCTTT	CASKSSQGNTEAFF
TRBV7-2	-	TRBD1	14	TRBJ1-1	TGTGCCAGCAGCTATGGGACAGAGAACACTGAAGCTTTCTTT	CASSYGTENTEAFF
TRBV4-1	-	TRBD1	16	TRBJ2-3	TGCGCCAGCAGCCACGACTACAGGGGAATAGCAGATACGCAGTATTTT	CASSHDYRGIADTQYF